These T cell receptor beta chains were read from a single sample in a study of beta chain features in type 1 diabetes. The repertoire was sequenced with immunoSEQ multiplex PCR; TCRdb's copy has only in-frame clones and lacks some. The sample holds roughly 500,000 clones, roughly 31% seen once. Sequencing was performed on naive CD4+ T cells from blood. Receptor source: a man aged 18-30 years in good health. The CDR3 runs from the conserved cysteine through the conserved F or W. The D gene is left open where the match is weak. The size of a clone is reported for some rows only, either as once, few or many, or as a class for expanded clones.

J gene | clone size | V gene | D gene | CDR3 DNA | CDR3 protein
TRBJ1-6 | . | TRBV29-1 | TRBD1 | TGCAGCGTGGCGACAGGGTTTAATTCACCCCTCCACTTT | CSVATGFNSPLHF
TRBJ2-7 | few | TRBV29-1 | . | TGCAGCGTTGAAGATATTAAGGATTTGGGGACGAGACCCTACGAGCAGTACTTC | CSVEDIKDLGTRPYEQYF
TRBJ1-2 | few | TRBV29-1 | . | TGCAGCGTTGAGAGGGCGTTCGGCTATGGCTACACCTTC | CSVERAFGYGYTF
TRBJ2-7 | few | TRBV7-2 | TRBD1 | TGTGCCAGCAGCGAGACAGGGGGCAGGTACGAGCAGTACTTC | CASSETGGRYEQYF
TRBJ2-1 | . | TRBV7-7 | . | TGTGCTAGCAGCTTAGCGGGACAGGGCTATGAGCAGTTCTTC | CASSLAGQGYEQFF
TRBJ2-3 | . | TRBV7-2 | . | TGTGCCAGCAGCTTAGGGGGCCCAGATACGCAGTATTTT | CASSLGGPDTQYF
TRBJ2-6 | . | TRBV6-6 | . | TGTGCCAGCACTTACCCCCGCGGGGCCAACGTCCTGACTTTC | CASTYPRGANVLTF
TRBJ2-3 | . | TRBV5-1 | . | TGCGCCAGCAGCCCGGGGGCTGACACAGATACGCAGTATTTT | CASSPGADTDTQYF
TRBJ1-4 | few | TRBV7-9 | . | TGTGCCAGCAGCTTTAGGACAGAAGGTGAAAAACTGTTTTTT | CASSFRTEGEKLFF
TRBJ2-1 | few | TRBV10-3 | TRBD1 | TGTGCCATCAGTGGGACAGGCTCTCTCCGCATCAATGAGCAGTTCTTC | CAISGTGSLRINEQFF
TRBJ1-2 | . | TRBV7-9 | . | TGTGCCAGCAGCCCGGACAGATCTTATGGCTACACCTTC | CASSPDRSYGYTF
TRBJ2-1 | few | TRBV5-6 | TRBD1 | TGTGCCAGCAGCTTCGACAGGGTCCCCTACAATGAGCAGTTCTTC | CASSFDRVPYNEQFF
TRBJ2-1 | few | TRBV7-2 | . | TGTGCCAGCAGTCGACAGGCCCCCACCTACAATGAGCAGTTCTTC | CASSRQAPTYNEQFF
TRBJ2-5 | few | TRBV5-4 | . | TGTGCCAGCAGCAGGACGGGAGTTCCACAAGAGACCCAGTACTTC | CASSRTGVPQETQYF
TRBJ2-5 | . | TRBV7-2 | . | TGTGCCAGCAGCCGATACCAAGAGACCCAGTACTTC | CASSRYQETQYF
TRBJ2-3 | . | TRBV30 | . | TGTGCCTGGAGCCCCTGGGAGCGGGGCACAGATACGCAGTATTTT | CAWSPWERGTDTQYF
TRBJ2-1 | . | TRBV7-2 | TRBD1 | TGTGCCAGCAGCTTAGTACAGGGGTGGACCAATGAGCAGTTCTTC | CASSLVQGWTNEQFF
TRBJ2-1 | . | TRBV5-4 | . | TGTGCCAGCAGCTTCTACGGGGAGTTTGGTGAGCAGTTCTTC | CASSFYGEFGEQFF
TRBJ2-5 | few | TRBV9 | . | TGTGCCAGCAGCGTAGTAGGACAGCAAGAGACCCAGTACTTC | CASSVVGQQETQYF
TRBJ2-5 | . | TRBV7-9 | . | TGTGCCAGCAGCTTACCTAGGGAGACCCAGTACTTC | CASSLPRETQYF
TRBJ1-1 | . | TRBV15 | . | TGTGCCACCAGCAGAACCGCCCAGGGAAGTGAAGCTTTCTTT | CATSRTAQGSEAFF
TRBJ2-1 | few | TRBV2 | . | TGTGCCAGCACACAGGGCCCCTACAATGAGCAGTTCTTC | CASTQGPYNEQFF
TRBJ2-2 | few | TRBV14 | TRBD2 | TGTGCCAGCGCCACCGCGGGCGGGAGGAACACCGGGGAGCTGTTTTTT | CASATAGGRNTGELFF
TRBJ2-1 | . | TRBV10-3 | TRBD2 | TGTGCCATCAGTGAGTCGGGCGGGAGGGCCGTGAATGAGCAGTTCTTC | CAISESGGRAVNEQFF
TRBJ2-5 | few | TRBV19 | TRBD2 | TGTGCCAGTAGTACCGTTCGGACTAGCGGCCCGGAGACCCAGTACTTC | CASSTVRTSGPETQYF
TRBJ2-7 | once | TRBV29-1 | TRBD2 | TGCAGCGCTGAGACTAGCGGGAGATCCTACGAGCAGTACTTC | CSAETSGRSYEQYF
TRBJ1-1 | few | TRBV29-1 | TRBD1 | TGCAGCGGGCGGGACAGGGGGCTTTCGGGCACTGAAGCTTTCTTT | CSGRDRGLSGTEAFF
TRBJ2-7 | . | TRBV29-1 | . | TGCAGCGGGAGGACAGACGTGCCCTACGAGCAGTACTTC | CSGRTDVPYEQYF
TRBJ1-3 | . | TRBV30 | TRBD1 | TGTGCCTGGAGTGTAGCAGGGGCCAAGGGGGCGGGAGGAAACACCATATATTTT | CAWSVAGAKGAGGNTIYF
TRBJ2-2 | . | TRBV15 | TRBD2 | TGTGCCACCAGCCGCGAGCCGGGAGGGAGCACCGGGGAGCTGTTTTTT | CATSREPGGSTGELFF